Below are 29 T cell receptor beta chains sequenced from a single sample in a study of cytomegalovirus exposure and HLA in healthy donors. Repertoires were generated with immunoSEQ multiplex PCR, while TCRdb's copy carries only in-frame clones and drops some. The table records approximately 60,000 clones, roughly nine tenths of them present only once. The sample was PBMCs. These receptor sequences come from a woman under 30 in good health and CMV-seronegative.

The genes are TRBV11-2 and TRBJ2-1; unclear D gene. Germline CDR1 SGHAT, CDR2 FQNNGV. V was trimmed by 1 base and J by 9 bases, leaving 7 bases between them. The CDR3 has 12 residues. The CDR3 spells CASSLGLGEQFF. DNA for the CDR3: TGTGCCAGCAGCTTAGGCCTAGGTGAGCAGTTCTTC.

The rearrangement joins TRBV28 to TRBJ1-1; TRBD1 agrees at 9 bases. The CDR3 is 17 amino acids. CDR1 and CDR2 from the germline V gene are MDHEN and SYDVKM. After removal of 2 bases from V and 0 bases from J, the junction contained 7 bases not matched to a gene. In DNA form, the CDR3 reads TGTGCCAGCAGTTTAGGGGGACAGGGAACTGTGAACACTGAAGCTTTCTTT. As protein: CASSLGGQGTVNTEAFF.

The chain employs TRBV6-6 and TRBJ2-2; D call uncertain. V lost 0 bases and J lost 4, with 3 bases in between. Looked up from germline, CDR1 is MNHNY and CDR2 is SVGAGI (reference sequence). The CDR3 loop spans 13 amino acids. CDR3 coding DNA: TGTGCCAGCAGTTACTCGAGCACCGGGGAGCTGTTTTTT. Amino acids: CASSYSSTGELFF.

The V call is TRBV5-1, the J call TRBJ2-2; TRBD1 is a possible D gene (5 bases). This CDR3 region has 11 residues. CDR1 is SGHRS and CDR2 is YFSETQ in the germline V gene. V lost 7 bases and J 5 bases, leaving 6 bases between the germline ends. CDR3: CASHRTGELFF. The CDR3 DNA follows: TGCGCCAGCCACAGGACCGGGGAGCTGTTTTTT. Full variable domain (rest looked up from reference TRBV5-1 and TRBJ2-2): KAGVTQTPRYLIKTRGQQVTLSCSPISGHRSVSWYQQTPGQGLQFLFEYFSETQRNKGNFPGRFSGRQFSNSRSEMNVSTLELGDSALYLCASHRTGELFFGEGSRLTVL.

The chain couples TRBV15 to TRBJ1-1; 7 bases are shared with TRBD1. CDR3 length equals 14 residues. J was trimmed by 0 bases and V by 5 bases; bases with no gene match: 3. Germline V gives CDR1 LNHNV, CDR2 YYDKDF (reference sequence). CDR3 sequence reads: CATSGTDLNTEAFF. Here the CDR3 DNA reads TGTGCCACCAGCGGGACAGACCTGAACACTGAAGCTTTCTTT.

This chain uses TRBV14 with TRBJ1-6; no clear D. V was pared by 0 bases and J by 0 bases, with 6 bases between. Germline CDR1 reads SGHDN; CDR2 reads FVKESK. This CDR3 has 16 residues. This CDR3 reads CASSQDPVSYNSPLHF. DNA of the CDR3: TGTGCCAGCAGCCAAGATCCGGTCTCCTATAATTCACCCCTCCACTTT.

The rearrangement joins TRBV28 to TRBJ2-7, with 9 positions matching TRBD1. Germline trimming cut 7 bases from V and 1 base from J; bases unmatched to any gene: 5. Germline V lookup: CDR1 MDHEN, CDR2 SYDVKM. The CDR3 is 14 amino acids. CDR3 in amino acids: CASTGTGRSYEQYF. The CDR3 DNA follows: TGTGCCAGCACCGGGACAGGGCGTTCCTACGAGCAGTACTTC.

The chain is built from TRBV7-6 and TRBJ2-1; 10 bases line up with TRBD1. V lost 5 bases to trimming and J lost 3 bases; unmatched junction nucleotides: 4. CDR3 size: 15 residues. CDR1 and CDR2 from the germline V gene are SGHVS and FNYEAQ. The CDR3 sequence is CASSRGQGDYNEQFF. In DNA, the CDR3 is TGTGCCAGCAGCCGCGGACAGGGGGACTACAATGAGCAGTTCTTC.

The CDR3 reads CASSVGLASMDEQYF. CDR3 sequence (DNA): TGTGCCAGCAGCGTAGGACTAGCGAGTATGGACGAGCAGTACTTC. V and J are TRBV9 and TRBJ2-7, with 8 bases aligning to TRBD2. With 0 bases clipped from V and 5 bases from J, the junction kept 7 bases outside the gene matches. This CDR3 comprises 15 residues. Germline assignment: CDR1 SGDLS and CDR2 YYNGEE.

The CDR3 loop is CASSPLTVGYTF. The CDR3 DNA reads as TGTGCCAGCAGTCCTCTGACAGTTGGCTACACCTTC. The rearrangement joins TRBV28 to TRBJ1-2; possible D gene TRBD1, 5 bases. Trimming removed 5 bases from V and 7 bases from J, with 11 bases in between. The CDR3 runs 12 residues. CDR1 MDHEN and CDR2 SYDVKM come from the germline V gene.

The CDR3 protein is CSALPGHEAFF. The CDR3 nucleotides read TGCAGTGCTTTACCGGGACATGAAGCTTTCTTT. The J gene is TRBJ1-1, the V gene TRBV20-1; D is perhaps TRBD1 (6 bases). CDR3 length: 11 amino acids. The V gene's germline CDR1 is DFQATT and CDR2 SNEGSKA (reference sequence). The germline V and J ends were trimmed by 5 bases and 7 bases, with 11 bases remaining between them.

V gene TRBV6-5 combines with J gene TRBJ2-7; D call uncertain. CDR1 and CDR2 (germline): MNHEY, SVGAGI. The CDR3 spans 14 residues. Deletions cut 4 bases from V and 7 bases from J, with 17 bases between. The chain's CDR3 is CASSSLGPAREQYF. CDR3 in DNA: TGTGCCAGCAGTTCCCTCGGCCCAGCGAGGGAGCAGTACTTC.

The chain combines TRBV28 with TRBJ2-2, with TRBD2 matching over 15 bases. Germline V gene lookup returns CDR1 MDHEN and CDR2 SYDVKM. Trimming removed 9 bases from V and 4 bases from J; junction bases left unmatched: 6. The CDR3 loop spans 16 amino acids. This CDR3 is CASDKGLAGGTGELFF. For the CDR3, the DNA is TGTGCCAGTGACAAGGGACTAGCGGGAGGCACCGGGGAGCTGTTTTTT.

The rearrangement links TRBV9 to TRBJ2-5; D perhaps matches TRBD2 (6 bases). Trimming took off 2 bases at V and 4 bases at J, with 15 bases between the two ends. Germline CDR1 SGDLS, CDR2 YYNGEE. This CDR3 is built from 15 residues. The CDR3 region has the DNA TGTGCCAGCAGCGTCGGCCCGGGGGAGAGAGAGACCCAGTACTTC. Its translation is CASSVGPGERETQYF.

The rearrangement uses TRBV5-5 and TRBJ2-3; D is uncertain. The V end was cut by 1 base, the J end by 3 bases, with 6 bases between. The length of the CDR3 is 13 residues. Germline V gives CDR1 SGHKS, CDR2 YYEKEE (reference sequence). The DNA of the CDR3 is TGTGCCAGCAGCTTGATGAGTACAGATACGCAGTATTTT. This codes for CASSLMSTDTQYF.

This sequence joins TRBV10-3 and TRBJ1-3; D uncertain. Germline assignment: CDR1 ENHRY and CDR2 SYGVKD. Trimming left V 6 bases short and J 2 bases short, with 11 bases between. CDR3 length: 14 amino acids. The CDR3 region is CAIRVSEPGNTIYF. CDR3 nucleotides: TGTGCCATCAGGGTTAGTGAGCCTGGAAACACCATATATTTT.

The chain is built from TRBV5-1 and TRBJ2-3; 9 bases map to TRBD2. V was clipped by 4 bases and J by 4 bases; unmatched bases: 10. Germline assignment: CDR1 SGHRS and CDR2 YFSETQ. This CDR3 contains 16 residues. CDR3 loop: CASSPAVAGVADTQYF. The CDR3 nucleotides read TGCGCCAGCAGCCCCGCGGTAGCGGGGGTTGCAGATACGCAGTATTTT.

V and J are TRBV5-8 and TRBJ2-7; D unresolved. Trimming left V 0 bases short and J 4 bases short, with 5 bases between. Germline lookup yields CDR1 SGHTS and CDR2 YDEGEE. The CDR3 length is 12 residues. DNA of the CDR3: TGTGCCAGCAGCTTGGATCAGTACGAGCAGTACTTC. This translates into CASSLDQYEQYF.

V usage is TRBV9 and J usage is TRBJ2-7; 10 bases map to TRBD2. CDR1 and CDR2 from the germline V gene are SGDLS and YYNGEE. V was pared by 3 bases and J by 5 bases, with 8 bases of the junction left unmatched. The CDR3 extends over 15 amino acids. The CDR3 DNA reads as TGTGCCAGCAGCGACGGGACTAGCGTTTTCCACGAGCAGTACTTC. It yields the protein CASSDGTSVFHEQYF.

This sequence joins TRBV7-2 and TRBJ2-1; possibly TRBD2 for D (5 bases). Germline V CDR1 and CDR2: SGHTA, FQGNSA. This CDR3 has 13 amino acids. Trimming shortened V by 0 bases and J by 13 bases, and 13 bases separated the two germline ends. CDR3 loop: CASSLAGARFQFF. The CDR3, as DNA: TGTGCCAGCAGCTTAGCGGGAGCACGTTTTCAGTTCTTC.

The chain uses TRBV7-9 and TRBJ2-7; D might be TRBD2 (5 bases). CDR3 length equals 13 residues. In germline, CDR1 is SEHNR, CDR2 FQNEAQ (reference sequence). Deletions cut 7 bases from V and 2 bases from J, with 12 bases between. CDR3 bases: TGTGCCAGCAACAACGACGGGGCCTACGAGCAGTACTTC. The encoded protein is CASNNDGAYEQYF.

The chain carries TRBV6-5 and TRBJ2-7; TRBD1 aligns across 8 bases. The germline gives CDR1 MNHEY, CDR2 SVGAGI. This CDR3 is 15 amino acids long. The trim removed 0 bases at V and 0 bases at J, leaving 1 base unmatched. CDR3 nucleotides: TGTGCCAGCAGTTACTCGGGGACAGGCTCCTACGAGCAGTACTTC. Translated, it gives CASSYSGTGSYEQYF.

Written as DNA, the CDR3 is TGTGCCAGCAGCTTTAGGTCAGGGGGCAACGAGCAGTACTTC. Protein sequence: CASSFRSGGNEQYF. The chain recombines TRBV5-5 with TRBJ2-7; 8 nucleotides match TRBD1. The J segment lost 5 bases and the V segment lost 2 bases, leaving 6 bases of the junction unmatched. CDR3 length equals 14 residues. The germline V gene encodes CDR1 SGHKS and CDR2 YYEKEE (reference sequence). Looking up the rest from reference TRBV5-5 and TRBJ2-7 gives the full variable domain: DAGVTQSPTHLIKTRGQQVTLRCSPISGHKSVSWYQQVLGQGPQFIFQYYEKEERGRGNFPDRFSARQFPNYSSELNVNALLLGDSALYLCASSFRSGGNEQYFGPGTRLTVT.

This sequence joins TRBV4-2 and TRBJ1-1; D might be TRBD1 (5 bases). Deletions cut 4 bases from V and 10 bases from J, with 16 bases between. This CDR3 region has 13 residues. Germline-derived CDR1 and CDR2 are LGHNA and YNFKEQ. This chain's CDR3 is CASSRSQGYGAFF. For the CDR3, the DNA is TGTGCCAGCAGCCGCTCCCAGGGTTACGGAGCTTTCTTT.

In this sample, this clone turned up once. CDR3 DNA: TGTGCCAGCAGTGACTCTAGCGGGAACACCGGGGAGCTGTTTTTT. Translation: CASSDSSGNTGELFF. The chain carries TRBV6-4 and TRBJ2-2, with D possibly TRBD2 on 6 matching bases. Germline CDR1 reads MRHNA; CDR2 reads SNTAGT. V dropped 0 bases and J dropped 1 base, with 6 bases sitting between them. This CDR3 is built from 15 residues.

The J gene is TRBJ1-2, the V gene TRBV5-1; 7 bases are a match to TRBD1. Germline V gene data show CDR1 as SGHRS and CDR2 as YFSETQ. V lost 3 bases and J lost 8; bases outside the gene matches: 10. This CDR3 spans 14 amino acids. The CDR3 here is CASSSITGERGYTF. CDR3 sequence (DNA): TGCGCCAGCAGCTCCATAACAGGGGAGCGGGGCTACACCTTC.

The gene calls are TRBV5-1 and TRBJ1-3, with D possibly matching TRBD1 (5 bases). V lost 0 bases and J lost 8, with 12 bases in between. The CDR3 loop spans 14 amino acids. In germline, CDR1 is SGHRS, CDR2 YFSETQ. This chain's CDR3 is CASSLGRLGDTIYF. Here the CDR3 DNA reads TGCGCCAGCAGCTTGGGAAGGTTAGGGGACACCATATATTTT.

The J gene is TRBJ1-1, the V gene TRBV6-1; D is perhaps TRBD1 (5 bases). CDR3 length equals 12 residues. The V end lost 6 bases, the J end lost 6 bases, and 11 bases lay between the germline ends. The V gene's germline CDR1 is MNHNS and CDR2 SASEGT. In nucleotides, the CDR3 is TGTGCCAGCAGACCCTCCAGGGCTGAAGCTTTCTTT. Its translation: CASRPSRAEAFF.

V and J are TRBV9 and TRBJ2-2; D is undetermined. The V gene's germline CDR1 is SGDLS and CDR2 YYNGEE. This CDR3 is built from 13 residues. Trimming left V 4 bases short and J 5 bases short, with 9 bases between. The CDR3 sequence: CASSPGQTGELFF. The DNA for the CDR3 is TGTGCCAGCAGCCCTGGGCAAACCGGGGAGCTGTTTTTT.